In this sample, the clone carrying this T cell receptor beta chain turned up once. The data are from a study of blood T cell repertoires in COVID-19. Study details: T cells, B-cell-depleted T cells, or PBMCs supplied cDNA or gDNA.

Source study methods: Amplification with reference gene primers provided the estimates of nucleated cell counts. Sequenced by immunoSEQ multiplex PCR; TCRdb stores in-frame clones only, minus some. That table is the source of V, J and clone size, and D and trimming were worked out from the DNA. The sample holds roughly 330,000 clones, about 82% seen once. V lost 2 bases and J 0 bases, leaving 11 bases between the germline ends. In germline, CDR1 is GTSNPN, CDR2 SVGIG (reference sequence). The length of the CDR3 is 15 residues. The material sequenced was peripheral blood. J is TRBJ1-5 and V is TRBV30, with D hard to call. The TCR comes from a woman aged 50 to 65 with acute or convalescent COVID-19. The CDR3 DNA reads as TGTGCCTGGAGTACGGGATGGGATAGCAATCAGCCCCAGCATTTT. Encoded protein: CAWSTGWDSNQPQHF.